The 20 T cell receptor beta chains below all came from one sample that was sequenced in a study of identical twins. MiXCR was run by TCRdb on the 5' RACE reads, yielding one entry per CDR3 protein. The sample carries 1.5 million to 2 million distinct CDR3 sequences, less than 35% recorded once. Sequencing used cord blood. All receptors come from a newborn girl in good health.

The chain combines TRBV6-1 with TRBJ1-1; possible D gene TRBD1, 6 bases. The V and J ends lost 7 bases and 1 base respectively, with 19 bases between them. Germline CDR1 reads MNHNS; CDR2 reads SASEGT. This CDR3 has 16 residues. CDR3 region: CASTPVLTGANTEAFF. DNA for the CDR3: TGTGCCAGCACCCCCGTACTGACAGGCGCGAACACTGAAGCTTTCTTT.

The rearrangement links TRBV7-2 to TRBJ2-4, with 7 bases identical to TRBD1. The CDR3 runs to 13 residues. Looked up from germline, CDR1 is SGHTA and CDR2 is FQGNSA. V was pared by 3 bases and J by 7 bases, with 3 bases of the junction left unmatched. CDR3 residues: CASSLRGGNIQYF. The CDR3 region has the DNA TGTGCCAGCAGCTTGAGAGGGGGCAACATTCAGTACTTC.

This clonotype has only a few counts. CDR3 protein: CASSQVGSGGNTEAFF. The CDR3 DNA reads as TGTGCCAGCAGCCAAGTAGGGTCTGGGGGGAACACTGAAGCTTTCTTT. J is TRBJ1-1 and V is TRBV14, with a tentative D call TRBD1 (5 bases). Trimming removed 1 base at V and 1 base at J, with 13 bases between. The CDR3 is 16 residues long. Germline V gives CDR1 SGHDN, CDR2 FVKESK.

The chain employs TRBV7-8 and TRBJ1-2, with TRBD1 identical over 9 bases. J lost 4 bases, V lost 4 bases, and 7 bases had no gene match. Germline V lookup: CDR1 SGHVS, CDR2 FQNEAQ. The CDR3 extends over 15 amino acids. CDR3 nucleotide sequence: TGTGCCAGCAGCTCAACAGGGGGCGTAGGCTATGGCTACACCTTC. It specifies CASSSTGGVGYGYTF.

The V and J genes are TRBV7-9 and TRBJ2-7; D remains ambiguous. Germline V gene data show CDR1 as SEHNR and CDR2 as FQNEAQ (reference sequence). The CDR3 totals 14 residues. With 5 bases removed from V and 0 bases from J, the gap between germline ends came to 11 bases. The CDR3 DNA reads as TGTGCCAGCAGCCGGCGTGGGGACTCCTACGAGCAGTACTTC. Translated, it gives CASSRRGDSYEQYF. The full variable domain, with the rest looked up from reference TRBV7-9 and TRBJ2-7, is DTGVSQNPRHKITKRGQNVTFRCDPISEHNRLYWYRQTLGQGPEFLTYFQNEAQLEKSRLLSDRFSAERPKGSFSTLEIQRTEQGDSAMYLCASSRRGDSYEQYFGPGTRLTVT.

This clonotype was found a few times. The chain carries TRBV6-1 and TRBJ2-3, with D perhaps TRBD2 (6 bases). V was cut by 7 bases and J by 0 bases, with 14 bases left in between. This CDR3 contains 15 residues. The germline V gene has CDR1 MNHNS and CDR2 SASEGT. Here the CDR3 DNA reads TGTGCCAGCAACTCGTGGGACTCGAGCACAGATACGCAGTATTTT. Translation: CASNSWDSSTDTQYF.

The chain employs TRBV3-1 and TRBJ2-2, with D perhaps matching TRBD2 (6 bases). Germline-derived CDR1 and CDR2 are LGHDT and YNNKEL (reference sequence). The CDR3 covers 15 residues. V lost 4 bases and J lost 1, with 10 bases in between. CDR3 coding DNA: TGTGCCAGCAGCCGCCGACTAGTGAACACCGGGGAGCTGTTTTTT. Its protein product is CASSRRLVNTGELFF.

This clonotype was found many times. The CDR3 spells CASSYRGRTDTQYF. The CDR3 DNA reads TGTGCCAGCAGTTACAGGGGGCGCACAGATACGCAGTATTTT. The chain couples TRBV6-6 to TRBJ2-3; TRBD1 agrees at 7 bases. Germline V CDR1 and CDR2: MNHNY, SVGAGI (reference sequence). The V and J ends lost 2 bases and 1 base, in that order; junction bases with no gene match: 0. CDR3 length: 14 amino acids.

V usage is TRBV24-1 and J usage is TRBJ2-1, with D tentatively TRBD1 (6 bases). Trimming removed 9 bases at V and 0 bases at J, with 11 bases between. The CDR3 has 14 amino acids. In germline, CDR1 is KGHDR, CDR2 SFDVKD. In DNA, the CDR3 is TGTGCCACCGGATGGGGGCCCTCCTACAATGAGCAGTTCTTC. This translates into CATGWGPSYNEQFF.

The chain couples TRBV24-1 to TRBJ1-5; no definite D call. CDR3 length: 14 amino acids. Germline values: CDR1 KGHDR, CDR2 SFDVKD. Trimming shortened V by 3 bases and J by 0 bases, and 5 bases separated the two germline ends. The CDR3, as DNA: TGTGCCACCAGTGATACCAATAGCAATCAGCCCCAGCATTTT. Its translation: CATSDTNSNQPQHF.

The V gene is TRBV2, the J gene TRBJ2-6, with 8 positions matching TRBD2. Germline CDR1 SNHLY, CDR2 FYNNEI. CDR3 size: 20 residues. The J segment lost 0 bases and the V segment lost 0 bases, leaving 10 bases of the junction unmatched. The DNA of the CDR3 is TGTGCCAGCAGTGAAGCGCTTCACAGCGGGGGAACCTCTGGGGCCAACGTCCTGACTTTC. Residues: CASSEALHSGGTSGANVLTF. Based on the CDR3 plus reference TRBV2 and TRBJ2-6, the full variable domain is EPEVTQTPSHQVTQMGQEVILRCVPISNHLYFYWYRQILGQKVEFLVSFYNNEISEKSEIFDDQFSVERPDGSNFTLKIRSTKLEDSAMYFCASSEALHSGGTSGANVLTFGAGSRLTVL.

This clonotype has only a few counts. CDR3 nucleotide sequence: TGTGCCAGCAGTTACTCTACAGGGGGCCGGCAGTTCTTC. This codes for CASSYSTGGRQFF. The chain has TRBV6-5 and TRBJ2-1; 9 bases are shared with TRBD1. After removal of 0 bases from V and 12 bases from J, the junction contained 3 bases not matched to a gene. Germline loops: CDR1 MNHEY, CDR2 SVGAGI. This CDR3 is 13 amino acids long.

The chain couples TRBV3-1 to TRBJ2-1, with 9 bases identical to TRBD2. The V and J ends lost 3 bases and 0 bases, in that order; junction bases with no gene match: 3. Germline CDR1 and CDR2: LGHDT and YNNKEL (reference sequence). The CDR3 covers 16 residues. For the CDR3, the DNA is TGTGCCAGCAGCCACAGCGGGGGGCGCTCCTACAATGAGCAGTTCTTC. This codes for CASSHSGGRSYNEQFF.

V gene TRBV27 combines with J gene TRBJ1-6, with a tentative D call TRBD1 (5 bases). Trimming cost V 4 bases and J 7 bases, with 11 bases left between them. In germline, CDR1 is MNHEY, CDR2 SMNVEV (reference sequence). The CDR3 spans 14 residues. Here the CDR3 DNA reads TGTGCCAGCAGTTCCCGGGACCCAAATTCACCCCTCCACTTT. Encoded protein: CASSSRDPNSPLHF.

This clonotype was detected many times. The chain is built from TRBV3-1 and TRBJ2-7; 10 bases line up with TRBD2. The CDR3 has 13 residues. The ends lost 1 base at V and 6 bases at J; junction bases unmatched: 0. The germline V gene has CDR1 LGHDT and CDR2 YNNKEL (reference sequence). The CDR3 loop reads CASSQGLAGEQYF. The CDR3 DNA follows: TGTGCCAGCAGCCAAGGACTAGCGGGCGAGCAGTACTTC.

Only a few counts were recorded for this clonotype. The chain employs TRBV6-4 and TRBJ2-1; 7 bases are shared with TRBD2. The assigned J gene may be wrong: the sequence end matches TRBJ2-7 better. Germline CDR1 reads MRHNA; CDR2 reads SNTAGT. The CDR3 has 15 amino acids. CDR3 sequence reads: CASSAGGSGSNEQYF. The CDR3 DNA reads as TGTGCCAGCAGTGCCGGGGGTAGCGGGTCCAATGAGCAGTACTTC.

Only a few counts were recorded for this clonotype. The V call is TRBV20-1, the J call TRBJ1-4; no definite D call. The CDR3 covers 14 residues. CDR1 is DFQATT, CDR2 SNEGSKA, per germline (reference sequence). The germline V and J ends were trimmed by 0 bases and 7 bases, with 12 bases remaining between them. In DNA, the CDR3 is TGCAGTGCTAGAGATCGAGGTTTCGGTGAAAAACTGTTTTTT. This translates into CSARDRGFGEKLFF.

The rearrangement links TRBV7-9 to TRBJ2-1, with 12 bases identical to TRBD2. The trim removed 4 bases at V and 9 bases at J, leaving 4 bases unmatched. The CDR3 extends over 14 amino acids. In germline, CDR1 is SEHNR, CDR2 FQNEAQ (reference sequence). The CDR3 is CASSYRTSGVEQFF. The CDR3 nucleotides read TGTGCCAGCAGCTACCGGACTAGCGGGGTTGAGCAGTTCTTC.

This clonotype was observed many times. The rearrangement links TRBV10-3 to TRBJ1-2; 7 nucleotides line up with TRBD1. This CDR3 region has 14 residues. Germline V gene data show CDR1 as ENHRY and CDR2 as SYGVKD. Trimming took 3 bases from V and 6 from J; bases not matched to a gene: 7. CDR3 amino acids: CAISDPDRVDGYTF. CDR3 nucleotides: TGTGCCATCAGTGATCCCGACAGGGTAGATGGCTACACCTTC.

The chain carries TRBV24-1 and TRBJ2-7; 9 bases line up with TRBD1. The length of the CDR3 is 17 residues. V lost 4 bases and J lost 1; bases outside the gene matches: 10. Germline CDR1 and CDR2: KGHDR and SFDVKD. Written as DNA, the CDR3 is TGTGCCACCAGTGACCACACCATCGGGACAGGGTCCTACGAGCAGTACTTC. Its translation: CATSDHTIGTGSYEQYF.